This T cell receptor (beta chain) appears in the sequencing data of a study of blood T cell repertoires in COVID-19. Study summary: Both acute and convalescent COVID-19 samples were obtained from the United States, Italy and Spain.

Original processing methods: Amplification of reference gene primers provided the estimated nucleated cell counts. Only in-frame clones appear in the TCRdb table, and some are missing; sequencing was by immunoSEQ multiplex PCR. V and J calls plus clone size are reproduced from that table; the DNA served to infer D and trimming. The table lists 200,000 to 250,000 clones, around three quarters of them singletons. The origin of this receptor is a woman in her seventies with acute or convalescent COVID-19. Sequenced material: peripheral blood.

The CDR3 loop is CASSFLASGPSTDTQYF. Here the CDR3 DNA reads TGTGCCAGCAGTTTTTTGGCTAGCGGCCCGAGCACAGATACGCAGTATTTT. The gene calls are TRBV28 and TRBJ2-3; 7 nucleotides match TRBD2. J gave up 0 bases and V 3 bases, and 9 bases lay outside the gene matches. Germline loops: CDR1 MDHEN, CDR2 SYDVKM. This CDR3 has 17 amino acids.